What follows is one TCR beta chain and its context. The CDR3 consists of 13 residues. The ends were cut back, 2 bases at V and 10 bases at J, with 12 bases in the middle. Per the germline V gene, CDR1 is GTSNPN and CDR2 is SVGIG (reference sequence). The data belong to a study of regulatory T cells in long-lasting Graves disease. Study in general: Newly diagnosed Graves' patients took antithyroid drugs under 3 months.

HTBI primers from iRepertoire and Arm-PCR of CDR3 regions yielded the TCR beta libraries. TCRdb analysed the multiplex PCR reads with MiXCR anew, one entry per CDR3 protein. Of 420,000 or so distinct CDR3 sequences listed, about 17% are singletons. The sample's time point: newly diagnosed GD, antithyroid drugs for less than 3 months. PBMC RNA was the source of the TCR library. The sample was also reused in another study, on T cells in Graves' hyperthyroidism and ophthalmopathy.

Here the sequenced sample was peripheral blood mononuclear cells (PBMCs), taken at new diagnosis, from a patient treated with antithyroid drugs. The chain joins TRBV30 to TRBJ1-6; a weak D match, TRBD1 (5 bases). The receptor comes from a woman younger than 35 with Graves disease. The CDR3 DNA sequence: TGTGCCTGGAGTTGGGGGGTTGACTCACCCCTCCACTTT. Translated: CAWSWGVDSPLHF.